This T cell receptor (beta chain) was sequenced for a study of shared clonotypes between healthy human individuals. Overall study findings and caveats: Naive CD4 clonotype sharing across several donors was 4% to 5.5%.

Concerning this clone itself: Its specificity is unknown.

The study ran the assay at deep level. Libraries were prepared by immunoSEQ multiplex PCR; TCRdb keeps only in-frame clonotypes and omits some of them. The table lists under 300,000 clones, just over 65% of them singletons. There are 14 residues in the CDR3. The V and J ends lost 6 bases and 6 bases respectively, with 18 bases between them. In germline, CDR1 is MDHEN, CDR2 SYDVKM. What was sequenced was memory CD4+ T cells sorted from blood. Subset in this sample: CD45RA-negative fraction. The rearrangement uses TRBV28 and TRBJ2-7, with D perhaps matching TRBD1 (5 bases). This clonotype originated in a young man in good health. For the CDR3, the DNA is TGTGCCAGCAGCCACGACTGGGGCGTGCTCGAGCAGTACTTC. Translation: CASSHDWGVLEQYF.